Described below is a single T cell receptor (beta chain) sequence and its context. Its antigen target is currently unknown. No base quality information exists; no much larger clone differs at one position. In the prospective study, participants were about 18 to 89 years old, resided in fewer than 25 geographic areas of the United States, and were enrolled through a virtual design. In the prospective study, cohorts were assigned on the basis of participant-reported clinical history obtained from a screening survey and a study questionnaire. A participant counted as exposed if, within 2 weeks of entering the study, that participant had been in contact with someone who had a PCR-confirmed or clinician-diagnosed COVID-19 case. Each participant in the prospective study had whole blood, serum and a nasopharyngeal or oropharyngeal swab collected by mobile phlebotomists. Over a roughly 2-month period, participants in the prospective study had the option of providing additional blood draws and questionnaires. Before DNA extraction, blood samples from the prospective study were shipped at room temperature or frozen.

TCRbeta CDR3 regions were amplified from genomic DNA using the immunoSEQ Assay, a bias-controlled multiplex PCR. The original pipeline was this. The number of nucleated cells in each sample was estimated by amplification of reference gene primers within the assay. To quantify the absolute abundance of each unique TCRbeta CDR3 rearrangement, sequence reads were collapsed and filtered. For each sample, productive Simpson clonality was calculated by taking the square root of Simpson's diversity index across productive rearrangements. TCRdb mirrors the immuneACCESS table, restricted to in-frame sequences. Some clones are absent from its copies; in checked studies, under half trace to an unresolved V gene, and the reason for the others is unknown. The DNA gave D and trimming, while V, J and clone size come from that table. The sample has about 260,000 clones on record, 75% to 90% of them singletons. The ten largest account for roughly 3% of the sample.

The data stem from a study of blood T cell repertoires in COVID-19 (dated by TCRdb to the early 2020s). Some background on the complete study: Collaborator samples came from the United States, Italy and Spain and covered acute and convalescent phases of COVID-19. The material from the prospective study consisted of cDNA or gDNA derived from T cells, B-cell-depleted T cells, or PBMCs. HLA class I and class II types, where available, came from metadata supplied by the sample provider rather than from assay-based typing. The repertoires were released in a freely available public database meant as a resource for research on the immune response to SARS-CoV-2. Deeply sampled blood TCRbeta repertoires from subjects exposed to, actively infected with, or recovered from COVID-19 were included in the dataset. Nearly every sample came with metadata listing a de-identified subject ID, COVID-19 status, age in years and sex. Samples came from the ongoing ImmuneRACE study (first 160 participants) plus 1,254 subjects from 6 global collaborators. Points the paper makes about the study in general: How much clinical and demographic metadata was included differed by source and by participant, and the metadata was provided uncurated.

CDR1 and CDR2, looked up from the germline V gene, are SGHTA and FQGNSA. V is trimmed back by 4 bases and J by 5 bases, and the junction contains 5 bases that no gene match accounts for. From its cysteine to its phenylalanine, the CDR3 spans 15 amino acids. The retained sequence is limited to the CDR3, 45 bases, with the frame set at the first base. The sequence links TRBV7-2 to TRBJ2-5; TRBD1 matches 12 bases in the middle. The clonotype comes from a middle-aged woman who had been exposed to COVID-19. Sequencing was performed on PBMCs or T cells enriched from blood (not recorded which). The CDR3 region has the sequence CASSSGQGARETQYF. The sequence in DNA is TGTGCCAGCAGCTCGGGACAGGGGGCTAGGGAGACCCAGTACTTC.